The rows below give T cell receptor beta chains drawn from one sample of a study of CD4 and CD8 cells across lung adenocarcinoma regions. From the PCR reads, TCRdb called clonotypes with MiXCR, one entry per CDR3 protein. The sample lists roughly 4,200 distinct CDR3 sequences; more than 50% were seen once. The sequenced sample consisted of CD4+ T cells from the center of a lung tumor. The receptors were gathered from a female donor with lung adenocarcinoma. The CD4 and CD8 labels of this study may be unreliable. Each CDR3 is given with its conserved first and last residue. The D gene is left open where the match is weak. Rows may omit the clone size; those that give it use once, few, many or a size class.

d_call | clone_size | j_call | v_call | cdr3_nt | cdr3_aa
NA | NA | TRBJ2-1 | TRBV30 | TGTGCCTGGAGTGGAAACGAAGACAATGAGCAGTTCTTC | CAWSGNEDNEQFF
NA | NA | TRBJ2-3 | TRBV6-1 | TGTGCCAGCAGCCGCGGGACTCTTGGGGAAGATACGCAGTATTTT | CASSRGTLGEDTQYF
TRBD2 | few | TRBJ2-3 | TRBV27 | TGTGCCAGCAGTTGGAACTTGGGAGGGGCAGGGGATACGCAGTATTTT | CASSWNLGGAGDTQYF
NA | NA | TRBJ2-5 | TRBV6-1 | TGTGCCAGCAGTGAATACTTATCGGAGACCCAGTACTTC | CASSEYLSETQYF
NA | NA | TRBJ2-5 | TRBV6-1 | TGTGCCAGCAGGGTGCTCGGGGGGCCAGACCAAGACACTCAGTACTTC | CASRVLGGPDQDTQYF
TRBD1 | NA | TRBJ1-2 | TRBV7-2 | TGTGCCAGCAGCTTCGCAAGACAGGGGGCGCTCGCTGGCTACACCTTC | CASSFARQGALAGYTF
NA | NA | TRBJ2-3 | TRBV6-5 | TGTGCCAGCAGTTATCTCTCTTCAGCCGCAGATACGCAGTATTTT | CASSYLSSAADTQYF
NA | medium-sized | TRBJ2-5 | TRBV6-2/TRBV6-3 | TGTGCCAGCAGTTACATTCTTAAGAGAACCCAGTACTTC | CASSYILKRTQYF
TRBD1 | few | TRBJ2-3 | TRBV7-2 | TGTGCCAGCAGTCGACAGGGGACAGATACGCAGTATTTT | CASSRQGTDTQYF
NA | large | TRBJ2-3 | TRBV7-2 | TGTGCCAGCAGTCCGGAGGTAGATACGCAGTATTTT | CASSPEVDTQYF
TRBD2 | few | TRBJ2-1 | TRBV5-1 | TGCGCCAGCAGCCCGGGACTAGCGGGGGGAAATGAGCAGTTCTTC | CASSPGLAGGNEQFF
NA | NA | TRBJ2-5 | TRBV27 | TGTGCCAGCAGACGGGACTTTCTGCGCGGCCCGCAAGAGACCCAGTACTTC | CASRRDFLRGPQETQYF
TRBD2 | NA | TRBJ2-1 | TRBV6-1 | TGTGCCAGCAGTCGGGGCTCTAGCGGGGGATTGGATGAGCAGTTCTTC | CASSRGSSGGLDEQFF
NA | large | TRBJ1-1 | TRBV6-1 | TGTGCCAGCGGAAGCCGGTCTGGCCTCGGCACTGAAGCTTTCTTT | CASGSRSGLGTEAFF
NA | NA | TRBJ2-4 | TRBV27 | TGTGCGTATAGGGGGGTCGGGGGCCGTGCCAAAAACATTCAGTACTTC | CAYRGVGGRAKNIQYF
NA | medium-sized | TRBJ2-3 | TRBV14 | TGTGCCAGCAGCCAAGATACAGCGAGATCTAGCACAGATACGCAGTATTTT | CASSQDTARSSTDTQYF
TRBD2 | NA | TRBJ2-7 | TRBV6-1 | TGTGCCAGCAGTCTAGCGGGCGGGTCTGACGAGCAGTACTTC | CASSLAGGSDEQYF
NA | NA | TRBJ2-1 | TRBV27 | TGTGCCAGCGGGTGGGGTTTGGGAAATGAGCAGTTCTTC | CASGWGLGNEQFF
NA | NA | TRBJ2-2 | TRBV7-6 | TGTGCCAGCAGCTTAGGACAGACGAACACCGGGGAGCTGTTTTTT | CASSLGQTNTGELFF
NA | few | TRBJ2-7 | TRBV20-1 | TGCAGTGCTAGAGATCGCTGGCGGGAAAGGTCCTACGAGCAGTACTTC | CSARDRWRERSYEQYF
TRBD2 | NA | TRBJ2-7 | TRBV6-1 | TGTGCCAGCAGTGAACTCCCGGGGGGAGAGTACGAGCAGTACTTC | CASSELPGGEYEQYF
NA | NA | TRBJ1-4 | TRBV12-3/TRBV12-4 | TGTGCCAGCAGTCATGGGATCAATTTAGCAGGGAATGAAAAACTGTTTTTT | CASSHGINLAGNEKLFF
TRBD2 | NA | TRBJ2-2 | TRBV11-2 | TGTGCCAGCAGCTGGACTAGCGGGAGCTTCGGGGAGCTGTTTTTT | CASSWTSGSFGELFF
NA | NA | TRBJ1-2 | TRBV6-4 | TGTGCCAGCAGTGCCAGCCTCTATGGCTACACCTTC | CASSASLYGYTF
TRBD1 | NA | TRBJ1-5 | TRBV7-2 | TGTGCCAGCAGGGACAGGGTTGAAAGTCAGCCCCAGCATTTT | CASRDRVESQPQHF
TRBD2 | NA | TRBJ2-5 | TRBV20-1 | TGCAGTGCGACGAGAGGAGCGGGAGGGCCGTCCACGAAGACCCAGTACTTC | CSATRGAGGPSTKTQYF
TRBD1 | NA | TRBJ2-5 | TRBV25-1 | TGTGCCAGCAGTTCGAACAGGGGGCACGATACCCAAGAGACCCAGTACTTC | CASSSNRGHDTQETQYF
TRBD1 | few | TRBJ2-5 | TRBV9 | TGTGCCAGCAGTCAAAGGGGGCAGGGAGTGGAGACCCAGTACTTC | CASSQRGQGVETQYF
NA | few | TRBJ2-3 | TRBV6-5 | TGTGCCAGCAGTTCGGGGACATCCCCGGCAGATACGCAGTATTTT | CASSSGTSPADTQYF
NA | once | TRBJ2-3 | TRBV27 | TGTGCCAGCAGTTACAGGGATGATACGCAGTATTTT | CASSYRDDTQYF
NA | NA | TRBJ2-1 | TRBV6-1 | TGTGCCAGCAGTATGAGGGAGTACAATGAGCAGTTCTTC | CASSMREYNEQFF
NA | NA | TRBJ2-5 | TRBV5-1 | TGCGCCAGCAGCTTGGCCTTAGGAGAGACCCAGTACTTC | CASSLALGETQYF
TRBD1 | medium-sized | TRBJ1-2 | TRBV6-1 | TGTGCCAGCAGTGAAGGATTGACAGGGTTTAACTATGGCTACACCTTC | CASSEGLTGFNYGYTF
TRBD1 | large | TRBJ1-1 | TRBV10-2 | TGCGCCAGCAGCCTAACAGGGGACCCCATGAACACTGAAGCTTTCTTT | CASSLTGDPMNTEAFF
TRBD2 | NA | TRBJ2-2 | TRBV6-2/TRBV6-3 | TGTGCCACCAGGCCAGCCCGGGGGGTGTTCACCGGGGAGCTGTTTTTT | CATRPARGVFTGELFF
NA | few | TRBJ2-3 | TRBV9 | TGTGCCAGCAGCCCCCGCCTAAGCGGAGGGGGCCCGGGCACAGATACGCAGTATTTT | CASSPRLSGGGPGTDTQYF
NA | NA | TRBJ2-4 | TRBV27 | TGTGCCAGCAGTTCCCCACTACTGGGAGCCAAAAATACGCAGTACTTC | CASSSPLLGAKNTQYF
NA | few | TRBJ1-1 | TRBV6-1 | TGTGCCAGCAGCCGTTTGAACACTGAAGCTTTCTTT | CASSRLNTEAFF
TRBD2 | once | TRBJ2-7 | TRBV6-5 | TGTGCCAGCAGTTCCGAGCGGGGGGGTCTTGGGAATGAGCAGTACTTC | CASSSERGGLGNEQYF
NA | few | TRBJ2-1 | TRBV7-3 | TGTGCCAGCAGCCCCTCGGGGGTCGGGGAGCAGTTCTTC | CASSPSGVGEQFF
TRBD2 | NA | TRBJ2-5 | TRBV12-3/TRBV12-4 | TGTGCCAGCAAAGTAAATAGCGGGAGGGAAGAGACCCAGTACTTC | CASKVNSGREETQYF
TRBD1 | once | TRBJ1-6 | TRBV6-1 | TGTGCCACCCTACGGGACAGGGGGAAATCACCCCTCCACTTT | CATLRDRGKSPLHF
NA | medium-sized | TRBJ1-2 | TRBV27 | TGTGCCAGCAGTCGCCGGGGTTACGACTATGGCTACACCTTC | CASSRRGYDYGYTF
NA | NA | TRBJ1-1 | TRBV7-9 | TGTGCCAGCAGCCCCCGGGACACAACTGAAGCTTTCTTT | CASSPRDTTEAFF
TRBD2 | NA | TRBJ2-5 | TRBV6-5 | TGTGCCAGCAGTTACTGGGGACTAGCGGGAGGGCAAGAGACCCAGTACTTC | CASSYWGLAGGQETQYF